This entry lists 2 T cell receptor beta chains sequenced from one sample in a study of blood T cell repertoires in COVID-19. Profiled with immunoSEQ multiplex PCR; TCRdb holds only in-frame clones, not every one. The sample has around 110,000 clones, about three quarters seen once; the top ten hold 5% to 8%. The specimen was peripheral blood. These receptors all stem from a man at least 80 years old with COVID-19, enrolled during active disease.

The gene calls are TRBV2 and TRBJ2-5; D is unresolved. Germline V gene sequence: CDR1 SNHLY, CDR2 FYNNEI. This CDR3 contains 14 residues. Trimming stripped 5 bases from V and 1 base from J, with 11 bases between. For the CDR3, the DNA is TGTGCCAGCAGTCTACGGTGGGCCCAAGAGACCCAGTACTTC. It codes for CASSLRWAQETQYF.

V gene TRBV11-1 combines with J gene TRBJ2-5, with 7 bases aligning to TRBD1. CDR3 length: 14 amino acids. Germline assignment: CDR1 SGHAT and CDR2 FQDESV (reference sequence). V trimming: 5 bases; J trimming: 1 base; junction bases outside the gene matches: 4. The CDR3 region has the DNA TGTGCCAGCAGCCCTAGGGACAGCCAAGAGACCCAGTACTTC. The encoded protein is CASSPRDSQETQYF.